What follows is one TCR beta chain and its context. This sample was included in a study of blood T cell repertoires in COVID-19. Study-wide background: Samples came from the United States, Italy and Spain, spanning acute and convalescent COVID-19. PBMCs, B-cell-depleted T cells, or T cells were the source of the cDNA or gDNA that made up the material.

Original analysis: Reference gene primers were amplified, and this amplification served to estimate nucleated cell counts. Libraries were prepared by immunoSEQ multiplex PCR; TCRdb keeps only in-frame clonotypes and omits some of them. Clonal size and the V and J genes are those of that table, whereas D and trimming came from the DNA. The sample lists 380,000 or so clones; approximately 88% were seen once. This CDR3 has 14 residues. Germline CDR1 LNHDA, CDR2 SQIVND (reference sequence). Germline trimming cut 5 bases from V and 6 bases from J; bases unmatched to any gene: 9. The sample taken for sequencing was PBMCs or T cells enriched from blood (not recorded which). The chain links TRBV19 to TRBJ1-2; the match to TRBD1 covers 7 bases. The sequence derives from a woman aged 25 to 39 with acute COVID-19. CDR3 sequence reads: CASSRLQGSNGYTF. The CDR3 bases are TGTGCCAGTAGTCGACTACAGGGGTCGAATGGCTACACCTTC.